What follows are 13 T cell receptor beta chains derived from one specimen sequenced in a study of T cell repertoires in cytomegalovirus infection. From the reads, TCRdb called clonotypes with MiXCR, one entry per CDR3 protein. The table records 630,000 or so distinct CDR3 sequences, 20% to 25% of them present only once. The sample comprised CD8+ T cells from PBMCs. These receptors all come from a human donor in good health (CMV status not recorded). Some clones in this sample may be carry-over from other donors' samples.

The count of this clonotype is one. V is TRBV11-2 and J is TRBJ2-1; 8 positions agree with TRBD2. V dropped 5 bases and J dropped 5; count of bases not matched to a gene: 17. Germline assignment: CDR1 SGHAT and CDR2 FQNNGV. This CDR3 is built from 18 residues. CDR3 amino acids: CASSIFMTVAGSHNEQFF. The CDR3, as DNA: TGTGCCAGCAGCATATTTATGACCGTAGCGGGGTCTCACAATGAGCAGTTCTTC.

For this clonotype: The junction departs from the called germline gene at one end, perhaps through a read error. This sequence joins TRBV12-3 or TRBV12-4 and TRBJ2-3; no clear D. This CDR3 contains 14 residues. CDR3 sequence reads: CTSSLRTDPDTQYF. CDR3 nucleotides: TGTACCAGCAGTCTCAGGACGGACCCAGATACGCAGTATTTT.

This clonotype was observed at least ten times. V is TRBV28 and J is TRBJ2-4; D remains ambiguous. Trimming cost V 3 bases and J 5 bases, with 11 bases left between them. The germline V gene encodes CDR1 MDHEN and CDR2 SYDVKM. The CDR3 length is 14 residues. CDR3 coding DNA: TGTGCCAGCAGTTTGCAGACCCTAGAAAACATTCAGTACTTC. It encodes CASSLQTLENIQYF.

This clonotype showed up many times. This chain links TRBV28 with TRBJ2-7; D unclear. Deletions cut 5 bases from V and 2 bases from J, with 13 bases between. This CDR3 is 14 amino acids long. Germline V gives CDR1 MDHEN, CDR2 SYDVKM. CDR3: CASSISTDTYEQYV. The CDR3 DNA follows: TGTGCCAGCAGTATATCGACTGATACCTACGAGCAGTACGTC.

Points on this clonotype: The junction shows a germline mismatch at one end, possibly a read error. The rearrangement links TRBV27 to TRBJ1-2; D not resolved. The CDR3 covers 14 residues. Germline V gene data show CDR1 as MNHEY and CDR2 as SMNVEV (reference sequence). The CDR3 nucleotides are TGCGCCAGCAGTAGTTTCCCCACGGCCTATGGCTACACCTTC. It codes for CASSSFPTAYGYTF.

The CDR3: CASRTETGDRELFF. In DNA form, the CDR3 reads TGCGCCAGCAGGACTGAGACAGGGGACCGGGAGCTGTTTTTT. The genes are TRBV5-1 and TRBJ2-2; 8 nucleotides match TRBD1. V lost 5 bases and J lost 9; bases outside the gene matches: 9. The CDR3 runs to 14 residues. Germline CDR1 reads SGHRS; CDR2 reads YFSETQ.

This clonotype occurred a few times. CDR3: CAISRLSPGQGDRSYEQYV. The CDR3 nucleotides read TGTGCCATCAGTAGACTATCTCCGGGGCAGGGAGATCGTTCCTACGAGCAGTACGTC. The chain joins TRBV10-3 to TRBJ2-7; D tentatively fits TRBD1 or TRBD2 (5 bases each). V lost 5 bases and J lost 1, with 27 bases in between. The CDR3 contains 19 residues. Germline V gives CDR1 ENHRY, CDR2 SYGVKD.

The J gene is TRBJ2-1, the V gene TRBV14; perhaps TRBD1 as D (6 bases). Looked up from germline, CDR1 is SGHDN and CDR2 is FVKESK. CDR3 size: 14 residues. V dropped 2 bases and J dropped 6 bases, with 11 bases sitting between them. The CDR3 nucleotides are TGTGCCAGCAGCCAACAGGGGATGGTCAATGAGCAGTTCTTC. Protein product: CASSQQGMVNEQFF.

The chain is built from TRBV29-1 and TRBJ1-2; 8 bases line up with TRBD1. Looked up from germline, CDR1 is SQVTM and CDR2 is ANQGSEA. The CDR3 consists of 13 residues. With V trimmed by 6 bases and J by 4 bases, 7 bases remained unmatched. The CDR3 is CSVQGVTSYGYTF. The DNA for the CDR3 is TGCAGCGTACAGGGGGTGACCTCCTATGGCTACACCTTC.

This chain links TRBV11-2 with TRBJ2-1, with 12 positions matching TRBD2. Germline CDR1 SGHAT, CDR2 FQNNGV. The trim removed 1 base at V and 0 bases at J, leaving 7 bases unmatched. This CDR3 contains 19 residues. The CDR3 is CASSLGRLAGAFSYNEQFF. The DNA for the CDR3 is TGTGCCAGCAGCTTAGGAAGACTAGCGGGGGCCTTCTCCTACAATGAGCAGTTCTTC.

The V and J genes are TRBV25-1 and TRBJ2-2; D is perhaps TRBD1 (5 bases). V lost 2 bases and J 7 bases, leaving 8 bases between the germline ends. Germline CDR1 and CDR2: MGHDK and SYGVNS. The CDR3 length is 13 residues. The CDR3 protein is CASSEGAGGELFF. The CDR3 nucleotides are TGTGCCAGCAGTGAAGGGGCTGGCGGGGAGCTGTTTTTT.

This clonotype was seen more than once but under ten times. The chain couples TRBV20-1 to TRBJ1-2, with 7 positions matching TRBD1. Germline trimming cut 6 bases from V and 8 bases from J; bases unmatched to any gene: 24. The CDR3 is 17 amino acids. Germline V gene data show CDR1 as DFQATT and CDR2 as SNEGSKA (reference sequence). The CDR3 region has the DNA TGCAGTGCACCCAGCGACAGGGAGGACGTAATTGTAGACGGCTACACCTTC. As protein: CSAPSDREDVIVDGYTF.

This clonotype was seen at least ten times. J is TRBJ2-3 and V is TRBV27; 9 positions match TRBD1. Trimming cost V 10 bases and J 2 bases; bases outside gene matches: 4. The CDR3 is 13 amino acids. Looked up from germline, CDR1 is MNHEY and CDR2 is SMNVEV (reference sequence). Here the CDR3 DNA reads TGTGCCATCGGGACAGGGAACACAGATACGCAGTATTTT. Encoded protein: CAIGTGNTDTQYF.